The 28 T cell receptor beta chains given below trace back to one sample, sequenced in a study of blood T cells in healthy people across ages. Using a J-beta primer mix together with a sample-barcoded 5' primer, a second PCR was run for roughly 6 to 11 cycles. One entry per CDR3 protein, called by TCRdb with MiXCR from the 5' RACE reads. Of 950,000 to 1,200,000 distinct CDR3 sequences detected, around two fifths appear once; the ten largest clones hold around 13%. The sample comprised blood. These receptors all come from a man between 18 and 35 years old in good health.

This clonotype was seen once. The chain employs TRBV14 and TRBJ1-6; the D is unclear. The germline gives CDR1 SGHDN, CDR2 FVKESK. The CDR3 covers 16 residues. V gave up 1 base and J gave up 7 bases, with 14 bases separating them. The CDR3 loop is CASSQGAPSHNSPLHF. Here the CDR3 DNA reads TGTGCCAGCAGCCAAGGAGCGCCATCCCACAATTCACCCCTCCACTTT. Filled out from reference TRBV14 and TRBJ1-6, the complete variable domain reads EAGVTQFPSHSVIEKGQTVTLRCDPISGHDNLYWYRRVMGKEIKFLLHFVKESKQDESGMPNNRFLAERTGGTYSTLKVQPAELEDSGVYFCASSQGAPSHNSPLHFGNGTRLTVT.

This clonotype was counted only a few times. This rearrangement joins TRBV5-1 to TRBJ1-1; D remains ambiguous. Trimming shortened V by 2 bases and J by 0 bases, and 11 bases separated the two germline ends. Germline CDR1 reads SGHRS; CDR2 reads YFSETQ. This CDR3 region has 15 residues. CDR3 protein: CASSFLAAVNTEAFF. DNA for the CDR3: TGCGCCAGCAGCTTTTTAGCGGCGGTGAACACTGAAGCTTTCTTT.

A few counts support this clonotype. The chain recombines TRBV29-1 with TRBJ2-7; possibly TRBD1 for D (6 bases). CDR1 SQVTM and CDR2 ANQGSEA come from the germline V gene. Trimming removed 6 bases at V and 5 bases at J, with 17 bases between. The CDR3 length is 13 residues. DNA of the CDR3: TGCAGCGTCGACACTGGACAGCTCCACGAGCAGTACTTC. Protein: CSVDTGQLHEQYF.

The chain joins TRBV5-1 to TRBJ1-1; tentatively, D is TRBD1 (5 bases). CDR3 length equals 15 residues. Trimming took 0 bases from V and 6 from J, leaving 15 bases between them. Looked up from germline, CDR1 is SGHRS and CDR2 is YFSETQ. CDR3 DNA: TGCGCCAGCAGCTTGGCCGCGGGGGTTGGGGCTGAAGCTTTCTTT. As protein: CASSLAAGVGAEAFF.

The sample holds a few counts of this clonotype. The rearrangement joins TRBV2 to TRBJ2-1; either TRBD1 or TRBD2 may fit D (5 bases each). Trimming left V 11 bases short and J 3 bases short, with 11 bases between. Looked up from germline, CDR1 is SNHLY and CDR2 is FYNNEI. This CDR3 is built from 12 residues. The CDR3 DNA is TGTGCCTCCAGGGACGACTACAATGAGCAGTTCTTC. This gives the protein CASRDDYNEQFF.

V usage is TRBV6-1 and J usage is TRBJ2-6; weak D call: TRBD1 (6 bases). Per germline, CDR1 MNHNS and CDR2 SASEGT. V was trimmed by 2 bases and J by 4 bases, leaving 9 bases between them. This CDR3 is 15 amino acids long. CDR3 sequence: CASSESQGGANVLTF. CDR3 bases: TGTGCCAGCAGTGAAAGTCAGGGGGGGGCCAACGTCCTGACTTTC.

The CDR3 here is CASSGDRVGRGRQETQYF. The CDR3 DNA follows: TGTGCCAGCAGCGGGGATCGAGTTGGAAGGGGACGACAAGAGACCCAGTACTTC. The chain combines TRBV2 with TRBJ2-5; D is tentatively TRBD1 or TRBD2 (5 bases each). CDR1 and CDR2 from the germline V gene are SNHLY and FYNNEI. The CDR3 covers 18 residues. Trimming shortened V by 6 bases and J by 2 bases, and 25 bases separated the two germline ends.

The chain has TRBV6-2 or TRBV6-3 and TRBJ1-5; 7 nucleotides align to TRBD1. Germline lookup yields CDR1 MNHEY and CDR2 SVGEGT. The V gene end was trimmed by 5 bases and the J gene end by 5 bases; junction bases not matched to a gene: 3. This CDR3 is built from 13 residues. Written as DNA, the CDR3 is TGTGCCAGCAGTCAGGGGGATCATCAGCCCCAGCATTTT. Translating it yields CASSQGDHQPQHF.

This clonotype turned up a few times. The rearrangement uses TRBV10-3 and TRBJ1-2, with D maybe TRBD1 (6 bases). The ends were cut back, 7 bases at V and 2 bases at J, with 8 bases in the middle. This CDR3 comprises 12 residues. Germline V gene sequence: CDR1 ENHRY, CDR2 SYGVKD. CDR3 nucleotide sequence: TGTGCCATCAACACAGGGAACTATGGCTACACCTTC. This encodes CAINTGNYGYTF.

The sample holds a few counts of this clonotype. The genes are TRBV6-1 and TRBJ1-4; TRBD1 agrees at 7 bases. The CDR3 runs 12 residues. Germline CDR1 is MNHNS and CDR2 is SASEGT. V lost 9 bases and J lost 6; bases outside the gene matches: 4. The CDR3 protein is CASNTGDEKLFF. The CDR3 coding sequence is TGTGCCAGTAATACAGGGGATGAAAAACTGTTTTTT.

The chain has TRBV4-1 and TRBJ2-1; TRBD2 might be the D (6 bases). V lost 5 bases and J lost 6, with 17 bases in between. This CDR3 is built from 15 residues. CDR1 MGHRA and CDR2 YSYEKL come from the germline V gene. As DNA, the CDR3 is TGCGCCAGCAGCGCGGGACTCCTAACCTCCAATGAGCAGTTCTTC. It yields the protein CASSAGLLTSNEQFF.

The chain recombines TRBV19 with TRBJ1-2; TRBD1 matches 9 bases. The junction had 4 bases not matched to a gene; V was cut back by 0 bases and J by 2 bases. The CDR3 runs to 16 residues. CDR1 is LNHDA, CDR2 SQIVND, per germline (reference sequence). The CDR3, as DNA: TGTGCCAGTAGTATAGATGGGACAGGGAGAAACTATGGCTACACCTTC. Its protein product is CASSIDGTGRNYGYTF.

This sequence joins TRBV19 and TRBJ1-2; TRBD1 agrees at 8 bases. V lost 5 bases and J lost 2; bases outside the gene matches: 7. CDR3 length: 15 residues. Germline values: CDR1 LNHDA, CDR2 SQIVND (reference sequence). The chain's CDR3 is CASSSRTGSNYGYTF. The CDR3 DNA reads TGTGCCAGTAGTTCCAGGACAGGGAGCAACTATGGCTACACCTTC. Full variable domain (remainder filled in from reference TRBV19 and TRBJ1-2): DGGITQSPKYLFRKEGQNVTLSCEQNLNHDAMYWYRQDPGQGLRLIYYSQIVNDFQKGDIAEGYSVSREKKESFPLTVTSAQKNPTAFYLCASSSRTGSNYGYTFGSGTRLTVV.

The chain joins TRBV5-6 to TRBJ2-1; 9 bases align to TRBD1. V was clipped by 5 bases and J by 3 bases; unmatched bases: 6. In germline, CDR1 is SGHDT, CDR2 YYEEEE. This CDR3 is built from 15 residues. The CDR3 DNA sequence: TGTGCCAGCAGAACGGGACAGGGCCTCTACAATGAGCAGTTCTTC. This sequence encodes CASRTGQGLYNEQFF.

This clonotype is a singleton in its sample. The V and J genes are TRBV5-5 and TRBJ2-7, with D possibly matching TRBD1 (8 bases). Trimming stripped 0 bases from V and 2 bases from J, with 12 bases between. The germline V gene has CDR1 SGHKS and CDR2 YYEKEE (reference sequence). This CDR3 has 15 amino acids. The CDR3 DNA is TGTGCCAGCAGCTTGGGGGAGGGACAGGCCTACGAGCAGTACTTC. Protein sequence: CASSLGEGQAYEQYF.

This clonotype occurred once. At one end, the junction sequence differs from germline, possibly due to a read error. The chain has TRBV7-2 and TRBJ1-5, with D unclear. This CDR3 has 13 amino acids. Germline CDR1 and CDR2: SGHTA and FQGNSA. The CDR3 sequence: CASSPNSKQPQHF. CDR3 sequence (DNA): TGTGCCAGCAGCCCAAATAGCAAGCAGCCCCAGCATTTT.

This clonotype was picked up one time. The V call is TRBV9, the J call TRBJ2-1, with TRBD2 identical over 7 bases. V trimming: 6 bases; J trimming: 1 base; junction bases outside the gene matches: 7. There are 15 residues in the CDR3. Germline CDR1 reads SGDLS; CDR2 reads YYNGEE. The CDR3 region is CASTRGGGSYNEQFF. The CDR3 region has the DNA TGTGCCAGCACCCGTGGGGGGGGGTCCTACAATGAGCAGTTCTTC.

This CDR3 reads CASSPGTGAGNEKLFF. The CDR3 DNA reads as TGTGCCAGCAGTCCCGGGACAGGGGCCGGGAATGAAAAACTGTTTTTT. V gene TRBV6-1 combines with J gene TRBJ1-4, with 10 bases lining up with TRBD1. This CDR3 has 16 residues. V dropped 5 bases and J dropped 5; count of bases not matched to a gene: 8. In germline, CDR1 is MNHNS, CDR2 SASEGT.

The rearrangement uses TRBV7-9 and TRBJ2-7; no definite D call. CDR3 length equals 14 residues. Trimming cost V 3 bases and J 0 bases, with 9 bases left between them. In germline, CDR1 is SEHNR, CDR2 FQNEAQ (reference sequence). Here the CDR3 reads CASSLLRTSYEQYF. CDR3 coding DNA: TGTGCCAGCAGCTTGTTACGGACCTCCTACGAGCAGTACTTC.

The J gene is TRBJ2-4, the V gene TRBV29-1; 7 bases are shared with TRBD1. V lost 6 bases, J lost 5 bases, and 1 base stayed unmatched. This CDR3 has 11 amino acids. Germline V gene sequence: CDR1 SQVTM, CDR2 ANQGSEA. CDR3 coding DNA: TGCAGCGTGGGACAGCAAAACATTCAGTACTTC. This translates into CSVGQQNIQYF.

V and J are TRBV15 and TRBJ2-7, with D unresolved. The CDR3 is made up of 14 amino acids. Germline CDR1 is LNHNV and CDR2 is YYDKDF (reference sequence). Trimming left V 1 base short and J 7 bases short, with 14 bases between. CDR3: CATSRVLARNEQYF. The CDR3 bases are TGTGCCACCAGCAGAGTTTTAGCCCGAAATGAGCAGTACTTC.

Concerning this clonotype itself: A read error may explain this, as a much larger clone is one base away. Because the CDR3 is missing its conserved closing phenylalanine or tryptophan, this is likely a read error. This chain links TRBV27 with TRBJ1-4; D possibly corresponds to TRBD1 (5 bases). The V gene lost 6 bases and the J gene lost 3 bases, with 5 bases spanning the gap. This CDR3 spans 12 amino acids. Germline CDR1 MNHEY, CDR2 SMNVEV (reference sequence). CDR3 bases: TGTGCCAGCAGGGGGCCTAATGAAAAACTGTTTTGT. Protein sequence: CASRGPNEKLFC.

Concerning this clonotype: The CDR3 ends on some other residue instead of the conserved phenylalanine or tryptophan, so this is likely a read error. V and J are TRBV20-1 and TRBJ2-3; TRBD1 aligns across 11 bases. Germline V lookup: CDR1 DFQATT, CDR2 SNEGSKA (reference sequence). The CDR3 sequence is 14 residues long. The J segment lost 2 bases and the V segment lost 5 bases, leaving 3 bases of the junction unmatched. CDR3 loop: CSAGQGANTDTQYI. The DNA of the CDR3 is TGCAGTGCTGGACAGGGGGCAAACACAGATACGCAGTATATT.

The chain carries TRBV12-3 or TRBV12-4 and TRBJ2-3; either TRBD1 or TRBD2 may supply D (7 bases each). Between the trimmed V and J ends, which lost 5 bases and 0 bases, there was a span of 24 bases. This CDR3 contains 19 residues. The CDR3 coding sequence is TGTGCCAGCAGTCGGGGGGAGAGGGACAGCACCCCTAGCACAGATACGCAGTATTTT. As protein: CASSRGERDSTPSTDTQYF.

At least ten counts were recorded for this clonotype. This chain connects TRBV28 to TRBJ2-5; possible D gene TRBD2, 7 bases. Germline CDR1 is MDHEN and CDR2 is SYDVKM. V was shortened by 3 bases and J by 2 bases, with 19 bases between the two germline ends. There are 17 residues in the CDR3. The CDR3 is CASSFGGAGSPQETQYF. CDR3 DNA: TGTGCCAGCAGTTTTGGGGGGGCAGGAAGCCCGCAAGAGACCCAGTACTTC.

This chain uses TRBV4-3 with TRBJ2-5, with D possibly matching TRBD1 (6 bases). The germline V and J ends were trimmed by 0 bases and 4 bases, with 24 bases remaining between them. CDR3 size: 19 residues. Germline-derived CDR1 and CDR2 are LGHNA and YSLEER. CDR3 DNA: TGCGCCAGCAGCCAAGATCAGATATTGGTGCAGGGGCGACGAGAGACCCAGTACTTC. This encodes CASSQDQILVQGRRETQYF.

The rearrangement links TRBV6-2 or TRBV6-3 to TRBJ1-1, with 7 nucleotides matching TRBD1. The CDR3 is 14 amino acids. Germline lookup yields CDR1 MNHEY and CDR2 SVGEGT. The J segment lost 7 bases and the V segment lost 0 bases, leaving 5 bases of the junction unmatched. The CDR3 spells CASSYSNRGSEAFF. DNA of the CDR3: TGTGCCAGCAGTTACTCTAACAGGGGCAGTGAAGCTTTCTTT.

This clonotype was seen many times. The chain is built from TRBV7-2 and TRBJ2-7; D possibly corresponds to TRBD1 (6 bases). The CDR3 runs 14 residues. The germline V gene has CDR1 SGHTA and CDR2 FQGNSA. V lost 2 bases to trimming and J lost 1 base, with 9 bases between them. The CDR3 DNA follows: TGTGCCAGCAGCTTACGGACAGCTTCCTACGAGCAGTACTTC. Residues: CASSLRTASYEQYF. Using reference TRBV7-2 and TRBJ2-7 for the parts outside the CDR3, the full variable domain is GAGVSQSPSNKVTEKGKDVELRCDPISGHTALYWYRQSLGQGLEFLIYFQGNSAPDKSGLPSDRFSAERTGGSVSTLTIQRTQQEDSAVYLCASSLRTASYEQYFGPGTRLTVT.